The source of this T cell receptor (beta chain) is a study of CD8+ T cells in alopecia areata. Whole-study results and caveats: Lesional scalp exceeded normal scalp in clonality, especially in alopecia totalis/universalis. Patients shared TCRs less clearly than mice did, possibly owing to HLA.

The sequencing template was cDNA reverse transcribed from extracted RNA. The table came from immunoSEQ multiplex PCR; TCRdb's copy has only in-frame clones and leaves some out. There are 110,000 or so clones in the sample; roughly two thirds occur only once, and approximately 2.6% lies in the top ten. From PBMCs, CD4+ and CD8+ T cells were sorted. The ends were cut back, 6 bases at V and 0 bases at J, with 6 bases in the middle. CDR1 is ENHRY and CDR2 is SYGVKD in the germline V gene. The CDR3 loop spans 14 amino acids. A word on this clone: As yet, its antigen is unknown. The same CDR3 also results from other DNA sequences found in this sample.

The sample comprised CD4+ T cells sorted from blood. This clonotype originated in a human donor in good health. The chain has TRBV10-3 and TRBJ2-6; possible D gene TRBD2, 5 bases. The CDR3 protein is CAIRDSSGANVLTF. Written as DNA, the CDR3 is TGTGCCATCAGGGACTCCTCTGGGGCCAACGTCCTGACTTTC.